A single sample gave rise to the 15 T cell receptor beta chains below, sequenced in a study of shared clonotypes between healthy human individuals. TCRdb keeps only in-frame clones here, not all; method: immunoSEQ multiplex PCR. The profile shows millions of clones, approximately 94% of them singletons. The sample comprised naive CD4+ T cells sorted from blood. Noted subset: CD45RA+ positively selected. Every receptor here comes from a man younger than 35 in good health.

V and J are TRBV5-1 and TRBJ1-1, with TRBD1 as a possible D gene (6 bases). The CDR3 is made up of 16 amino acids. V was pared by 4 bases and J by 0 bases, with 16 bases between. Germline CDR1 is SGHRS and CDR2 is YFSETQ. CDR3 DNA sequence: TGCGCCAGCAGCCCATCGGGGGCAGGGGTGAACACTGAAGCTTTCTTT. Its translation: CASSPSGAGVNTEAFF.

To note about this clone: The same CDR3 also results from other DNA sequences found in this sample. The chain uses TRBV29-1 and TRBJ1-1, with D tentatively TRBD1 (5 bases). The germline gives CDR1 SQVTM, CDR2 ANQGSEA. The V and J ends lost 7 bases and 3 bases respectively, with 6 bases between them. The CDR3 sequence is 10 residues long. CDR3 bases: TGCAGCGGGGGGGACACTGAAGCTTTCTTT. It translates to CSGGDTEAFF.

Only one count was recorded for this clone. The chain has TRBV2 and TRBJ1-6; 9 bases fit TRBD1. From germline, CDR1 is SNHLY and CDR2 FYNNEI. Losses at the gene ends were 11 bases for V and 5 bases for J; bases not matched to a gene: 13. The CDR3 totals 16 residues. The CDR3 DNA reads as TGTGCCTCCTCGGGACAGGGCACCAAAAATAATTCACCCCTCCACTTT. It specifies CASSGQGTKNNSPLHF.

Regarding this clone: Other DNA sequences within the sample encode an identical CDR3. The J gene is TRBJ2-3, the V gene TRBV6-5; D is perhaps TRBD2 (5 bases). This CDR3 has 14 residues. V was pared by 6 bases and J by 0 bases, with 10 bases between. The germline gives CDR1 MNHEY, CDR2 SVGAGI. The CDR3 DNA is TGTGCCAGCAGCCGGGGAAGGAGCACAGATACGCAGTATTTT. It is translated as CASSRGRSTDTQYF.

The J gene is TRBJ2-7, the V gene TRBV10-3; TRBD2 is a possible D gene (6 bases). V lost 2 bases to trimming and J lost 5 bases, with 13 bases between them. CDR3 length: 14 residues. Germline V CDR1 and CDR2: ENHRY, SYGVKD. The CDR3 spells CAISERGLSDEQYF. The CDR3 DNA reads as TGTGCCATCAGTGAGCGGGGGTTGTCGGACGAGCAGTACTTC.

The chain is built from TRBV6-5 and TRBJ2-7; D not resolved. The CDR3 consists of 12 residues. Trimming took off 6 bases at V and 9 bases at J, with 15 bases between the two ends. Per germline, CDR1 MNHEY and CDR2 SVGAGI. The CDR3 loop reads CASSRPGPGQYF. DNA of the CDR3: TGTGCCAGCAGCCGACCCGGACCCGGGCAGTACTTC.

The chain employs TRBV18 and TRBJ2-2, with TRBD1 identical over 7 bases. Per the germline V gene, CDR1 is KGHSH and CDR2 is LQKENI. V was clipped by 0 bases and J by 6 bases; unmatched bases: 4. The CDR3 has 15 amino acids. CDR3 in DNA: TGTGCCAGCTCACCACCTGCAGGGGGAGCCGGGGAGCTGTTTTTT. Protein: CASSPPAGGAGELFF.

This sequence joins TRBV5-1 and TRBJ2-1; D assignment may be TRBD1 or TRBD2 (6 bases each). The CDR3 has 15 residues. Germline CDR1 SGHRS, CDR2 YFSETQ. V was shortened by 2 bases and J by 8 bases, with 17 bases between the two germline ends. The CDR3 here is CASSFRGGGSDEQFF. CDR3 DNA: TGCGCCAGCAGCTTCCGAGGAGGGGGTAGCGATGAGCAGTTCTTC.

The rearrangement links TRBV18 to TRBJ2-3, with D perhaps matching TRBD1 (5 bases). Per germline, CDR1 KGHSH and CDR2 LQKENI. V dropped 1 base and J dropped 1 base, with 9 bases sitting between them. This CDR3 contains 15 residues. The CDR3 nucleotides read TGTGCCAGCTCACCACGGGCCAGGGGCACAGATACGCAGTATTTT. Translating it yields CASSPRARGTDTQYF.

The chain uses TRBV7-2 and TRBJ1-2, with a tentative D call TRBD1 (5 bases). The V and J ends lost 2 bases and 0 bases respectively, with 7 bases between them. In germline, CDR1 is SGHTA, CDR2 FQGNSA. The CDR3 length is 14 residues. DNA for the CDR3: TGTGCCAGCAGCTTACTACAGGCTAACTATGGCTACACCTTC. Translation gives CASSLLQANYGYTF. Full variable domain (remainder filled in from reference TRBV7-2 and TRBJ1-2): GAGVSQSPSNKVTEKGKDVELRCDPISGHTALYWYRQSLGQGLEFLIYFQGNSAPDKSGLPSDRFSAERTGGSVSTLTIQRTQQEDSAVYLCASSLLQANYGYTFGSGTRLTVV.

The chain combines TRBV28 with TRBJ1-1; no reliable D call. This CDR3 spans 13 amino acids. The germline CDR1 and CDR2 sequences are MDHEN and SYDVKM. V dropped 3 bases and J dropped 3 bases, with 8 bases sitting between them. CDR3 amino acids: CASSFGQYTEAFF. CDR3 nucleotide sequence: TGTGCCAGCAGTTTCGGGCAGTACACTGAAGCTTTCTTT.

V and J are TRBV10-3 and TRBJ2-7; 9 bases are shared with TRBD2. CDR1 ENHRY and CDR2 SYGVKD come from the germline V gene. V lost 3 bases, J lost 2 bases, and 11 bases stayed unmatched. CDR3 size: 17 residues. CDR3 in amino acids: CAISDNFSGSGAYEQYF. The CDR3 bases are TGTGCCATCAGTGACAACTTTAGCGGGAGTGGAGCCTACGAGCAGTACTTC.

Written as DNA, the CDR3 is TGTGCCAGCTCAATTGGGACACCGGAGGCGAACACTGAAGCTTTCTTT. Residues: CASSIGTPEANTEAFF. The chain couples TRBV18 to TRBJ1-1; tentatively, D is TRBD1 (6 bases). This CDR3 is built from 16 residues. CDR1 is KGHSH and CDR2 is LQKENI in the germline V gene. V dropped 5 bases and J dropped 1 base, with 17 bases sitting between them.

The sample holds a few counts of this clone. The V and J genes are TRBV27 and TRBJ1-2; D gene uncertain. This CDR3 region has 15 residues. The ends were cut back, 4 bases at V and 3 bases at J, with 15 bases in the middle. The germline CDR1 and CDR2 sequences are MNHEY and SMNVEV (reference sequence). Here the CDR3 DNA reads TGTGCCAGCAGTTCCGTGGCCTACGGGGACTATGGCTACACCTTC. Residues: CASSSVAYGDYGYTF.

The V call is TRBV2, the J call TRBJ1-1; 9 bases are a match to TRBD1. V shed 2 bases and J 5 bases; nucleotides not matched to a gene: 9. This CDR3 spans 16 amino acids. Germline values: CDR1 SNHLY, CDR2 FYNNEI. This CDR3 is CASSENTGQGHTEAFF. In nucleotides, the CDR3 is TGTGCCAGCAGTGAAAATACGGGACAGGGTCATACTGAAGCTTTCTTT.